These 13 T cell receptor beta chains share one sample of origin, sequenced in a study of T cell responses to AZD1222 COVID-19 vaccine. Libraries were prepared by immunoSEQ multiplex PCR; TCRdb keeps only in-frame clonotypes and omits some of them. The table has 150,000 or so clones, roughly nine tenths seen once. The sample was peripheral blood, taken on day 0 of AZD1222 vaccination. The source of these receptors is an adult in good health.

This clone was detected a few times. This sequence joins TRBV5-5 and TRBJ2-1; 11 bases are a match to TRBD2. J was trimmed by 8 bases and V by 1 base; bases with no gene match: 11. The CDR3 is made up of 17 amino acids. Germline assignment: CDR1 SGHKS and CDR2 YYEKEE (reference sequence). The CDR3 nucleotides read TGTGCCAGCAGCTTGAGACTAGCGGGAATGTCCGGTGATGAGCAGTTCTTC. Its protein is CASSLRLAGMSGDEQFF.

This clone was seen once. The chain carries TRBV7-8 and TRBJ2-5; 12 bases match TRBD2. The V gene's germline CDR1 is SGHVS and CDR2 FQNEAQ. The V segment lost 10 bases and the J segment 4 bases; nucleotides outside the gene matches: 13. This CDR3 region has 16 residues. This CDR3 reads CATSSSGRGRGETQYF. The CDR3 nucleotides read TGTGCCACCTCCTCTAGCGGGAGGGGGAGAGGAGAGACCCAGTACTTC.

This sequence joins TRBV4-2 and TRBJ1-5; perhaps TRBD1 as D (6 bases). The CDR3 sequence is 16 residues long. From germline, CDR1 is LGHNA and CDR2 YNFKEQ. V was cut by 0 bases and J by 4 bases, with 13 bases left in between. CDR3 bases: TGTGCCAGCAGCCAAGATTCACAGGGAGGGAATCAGCCCCAGCATTTT. This translates into CASSQDSQGGNQPQHF.

The genes are TRBV29-1 and TRBJ1-2; maybe TRBD1 (6 bases). CDR1 SQVTM and CDR2 ANQGSEA come from the germline V gene. This CDR3 is built from 14 residues. The V and J ends lost 5 bases and 6 bases respectively, with 19 bases between them. CDR3 residues: CSVLTRGRQDGYTF. The CDR3 DNA follows: TGCAGCGTTCTGACGCGGGGGCGCCAGGATGGCTACACCTTC. Based on the CDR3 plus reference TRBV29-1 and TRBJ1-2, the full variable domain is SAVISQKPSRDICQRGTSLTIQCQVDSQVTMMFWYRQQPGQSLTLIATANQGSEATYESGFVIDKFPISRPNLTFSTLTVSNMSPEDSSIYLCSVLTRGRQDGYTFGSGTRLTVV.

The J gene is TRBJ2-5, the V gene TRBV28; D call uncertain. This CDR3 is 13 amino acids long. Deletions cut 6 bases from V and 2 bases from J, with 10 bases between. CDR1 is MDHEN, CDR2 SYDVKM, per germline. The DNA of the CDR3 is TGTGCCAGCAGCAAAGGACGTCAAGAGACCCAGTACTTC. This sequence encodes CASSKGRQETQYF.

The chain has TRBV10-3 and TRBJ1-1; 8 bases line up with TRBD1. J lost 1 base, V lost 5 bases, and 3 bases had no gene match. Germline V gene data show CDR1 as ENHRY and CDR2 as SYGVKD. The CDR3 has 14 residues. This CDR3 reads CAISYRGTNTEAFF. CDR3 bases: TGTGCCATCAGTTACAGGGGGACGAACACTGAAGCTTTCTTT.

The V gene is TRBV9, the J gene TRBJ2-2; maybe TRBD2 (6 bases). Germline V gives CDR1 SGDLS, CDR2 YYNGEE. Trimming left V 0 bases short and J 6 bases short, with 18 bases between. The CDR3 is 17 amino acids. The CDR3 sequence is CASSVGVARPGAGELFF. The CDR3 coding sequence is TGTGCCAGCAGCGTAGGGGTAGCGAGGCCGGGGGCCGGGGAGCTGTTTTTT.

The V gene is TRBV28, the J gene TRBJ2-7; TRBD1 is a possible D gene (6 bases). The CDR3 spans 14 residues. Germline CDR1 MDHEN, CDR2 SYDVKM. V shed 5 bases and J shed 0 bases, with 11 bases lying between them. As DNA, the CDR3 is TGTGCCAGCAGTACAGGGTTTAACTCCTACGAGCAGTACTTC. Protein product: CASSTGFNSYEQYF.

J is TRBJ1-1 and V is TRBV7-2; no definite D call. CDR3 size: 16 residues. The germline gives CDR1 SGHTA, CDR2 FQGNSA. V lost 5 bases and J lost 0, with 16 bases in between. As DNA, the CDR3 is TGTGCCAGCAGCAGCCGGGCGGTGGGGATGAACACTGAAGCTTTCTTT. Protein sequence: CASSSRAVGMNTEAFF.

This clone was counted a single time. The V gene is TRBV7-2, the J gene TRBJ2-1, with D possibly TRBD2 on 5 matching bases. The CDR3 totals 14 residues. The V end was cut by 3 bases, the J end by 10 bases, with 16 bases between. Germline CDR1 SGHTA, CDR2 FQGNSA. The CDR3 region is CASSFRGARAEQFF. The CDR3 DNA sequence: TGTGCCAGCAGCTTCCGGGGTGCGAGGGCAGAGCAGTTCTTC.

The chain combines TRBV6-2 or TRBV6-3 with TRBJ1-2; no clear D. V was pared by 3 bases and J by 4 bases, with 12 bases between. The CDR3 is made up of 14 amino acids. The germline CDR1 and CDR2 sequences are MNHEY and SVGEGT. For the CDR3, the DNA is TGTGCCAGCAGTTATTCCAGAGGGAGCTATGGCTACACCTTC. The encoded protein is CASSYSRGSYGYTF.

The J gene is TRBJ2-1, the V gene TRBV12-3 or TRBV12-4; D gene unclear. CDR3 length: 12 residues. CDR3 DNA: TGTGCAGCAGGAAGGAGCTACAATGAGCAGTTCTTC. This translates into CAAGRSYNEQFF.

V gene TRBV13 combines with J gene TRBJ2-1; the match to TRBD2 covers 7 bases. The germline V gene encodes CDR1 PRHDT and CDR2 FYEKMQ (reference sequence). V shed 2 bases and J 4 bases; nucleotides not matched to a gene: 14. There are 18 residues in the CDR3. CDR3: CASSLREGGRGVYNEQFF. CDR3 coding DNA: TGTGCCAGCAGCTTACGGGAAGGCGGGAGAGGAGTTTACAATGAGCAGTTCTTC.